The present TCR beta chain was sequenced within a study of shared clonotypes between healthy human individuals. Across the study: In total, the donors were a couple of women and a few men aged 18 to 49. Study-wide findings and caveats: Around 5% was the fraction of naive CD4 clonotypes found shared across four donors.

A word on this clone: The antigen is undetermined. The sample contains more than one DNA sequence encoding this CDR3.

Clones were read by immunoSEQ multiplex PCR, and TCRdb kept only the in-frame ones, dropping some. This table holds about 2.1 million clones, around 93% found once. Positively selected for CCR7, the CD45RO-negative cells used as naive CD8 cells excluded terminally differentiated effector memory CD45RA+ cells. CDR3 length: 12 amino acids. Germline V CDR1 and CDR2: SGDLS, YYNGEE. V gave up 4 bases and J gave up 6 bases, with 11 bases separating them. V is TRBV9 and J is TRBJ2-7; D unresolved. The clonotype was recovered from a man aged 18-30 years in good health. Some clones in this sample may be carry-over from other donors' samples. Sequenced sample: naive CD8+ T cells from PBMCs. The CDR3 DNA sequence: TGTGCCAGCAGCCCATCCGATGCCGAGCAGTACTTC. It encodes CASSPSDAEQYF.